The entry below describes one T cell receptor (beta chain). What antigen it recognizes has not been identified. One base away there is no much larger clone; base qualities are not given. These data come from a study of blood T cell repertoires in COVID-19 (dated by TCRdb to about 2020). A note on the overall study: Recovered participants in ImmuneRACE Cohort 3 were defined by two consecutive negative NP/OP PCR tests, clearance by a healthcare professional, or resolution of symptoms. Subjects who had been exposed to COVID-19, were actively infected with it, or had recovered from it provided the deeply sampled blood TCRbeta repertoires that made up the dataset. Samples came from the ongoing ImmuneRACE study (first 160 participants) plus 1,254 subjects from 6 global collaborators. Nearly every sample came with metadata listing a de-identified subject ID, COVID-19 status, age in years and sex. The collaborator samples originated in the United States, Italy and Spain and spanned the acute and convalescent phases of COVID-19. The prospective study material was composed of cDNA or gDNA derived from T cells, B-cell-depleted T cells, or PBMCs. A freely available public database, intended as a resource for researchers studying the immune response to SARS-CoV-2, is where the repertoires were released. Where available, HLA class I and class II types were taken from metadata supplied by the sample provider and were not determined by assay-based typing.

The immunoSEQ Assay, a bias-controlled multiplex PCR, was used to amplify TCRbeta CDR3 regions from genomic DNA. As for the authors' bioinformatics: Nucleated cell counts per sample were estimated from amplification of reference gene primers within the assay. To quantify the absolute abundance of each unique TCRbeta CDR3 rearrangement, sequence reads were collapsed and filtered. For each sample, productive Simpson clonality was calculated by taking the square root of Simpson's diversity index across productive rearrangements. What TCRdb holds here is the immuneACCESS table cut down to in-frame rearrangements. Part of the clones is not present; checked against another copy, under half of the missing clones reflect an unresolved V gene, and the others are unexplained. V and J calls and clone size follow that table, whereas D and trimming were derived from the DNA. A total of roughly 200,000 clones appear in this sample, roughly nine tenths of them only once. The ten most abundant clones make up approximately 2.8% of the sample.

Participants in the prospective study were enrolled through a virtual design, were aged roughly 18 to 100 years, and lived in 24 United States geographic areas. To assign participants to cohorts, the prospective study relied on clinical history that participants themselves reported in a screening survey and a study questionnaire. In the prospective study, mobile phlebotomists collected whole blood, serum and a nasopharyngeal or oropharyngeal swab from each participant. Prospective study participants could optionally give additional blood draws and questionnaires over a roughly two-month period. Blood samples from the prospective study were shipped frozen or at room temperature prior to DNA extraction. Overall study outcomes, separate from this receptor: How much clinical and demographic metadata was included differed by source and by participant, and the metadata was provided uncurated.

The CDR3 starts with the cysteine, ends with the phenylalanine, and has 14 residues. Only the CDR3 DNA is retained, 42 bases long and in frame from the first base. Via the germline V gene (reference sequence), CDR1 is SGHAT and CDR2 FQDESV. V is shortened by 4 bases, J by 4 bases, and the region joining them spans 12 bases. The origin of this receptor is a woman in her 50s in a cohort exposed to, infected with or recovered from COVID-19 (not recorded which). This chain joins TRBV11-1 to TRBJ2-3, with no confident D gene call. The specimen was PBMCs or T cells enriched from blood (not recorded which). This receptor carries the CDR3 CASSWPGSPDTQYF. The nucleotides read TGTGCCAGCAGCTGGCCCGGGTCCCCAGATACGCAGTATTTT.